This T cell receptor beta chain was identified in a study of molecular identifiers for immune sequencing clone quantification. TCRdb called the PCR reads again in MiXCR, with one record for every CDR3 protein. Among 550,000 to 750,000 distinct CDR3 sequences listed, around 20% were seen once. This CDR3 comprises 16 residues. V was shortened by 4 bases and J by 3 bases, with 18 bases between the two germline ends. Germline lookup yields CDR1 MNHEY and CDR2 SMNVEV (reference sequence). This clonotype was recorded many times. The sample taken for sequencing was naive CD8+ T cells from blood, with Jurkat cell RNA spiked in. Subset denoted: FACS-sorted CD8+CD4-CCR7+CD45RA+ naive T cells. The clonotype comes from a human donor in good health. Some libraries in this study had Jurkat cell RNA spiked in. The chain couples TRBV27 to TRBJ1-1; D is undetermined. The CDR3 DNA reads TGTGCCAGCAGTTATTATATGGGATTGTCAGACACTGAAGCTTTCTTT. It translates to CASSYYMGLSDTEAFF.